One and the same sample provided the 13 T cell receptor beta chains below, sequenced in a study of blood T cell repertoires in COVID-19. The data were produced by immunoSEQ multiplex PCR, yet TCRdb's version contains in-frame clones alone and is incomplete. The repertoire consists of over 200,000 clones, with roughly 89% occurring once and the leading ten covering roughly 16%. Sample: PBMCs or T cells enriched from blood (not recorded which). These receptors were collected from a man aged 30 to 39 who had been exposed to COVID-19.

The chain employs TRBV6-1 and TRBJ1-2, with 10 bases fitting TRBD1. Germline V gives CDR1 MNHNS, CDR2 SASEGT. V gave up 3 bases and J gave up 4 bases; unmatched junction bases: 5. This CDR3 is 15 amino acids long. The CDR3 nucleotides read TGTGCCAGCAGTGACGACAGGGGGCGAGTCTATGGCTACACCTTC. Its translation is CASSDDRGRVYGYTF.

The chain uses TRBV6-5 and TRBJ2-1; 11 bases match TRBD2. The length of the CDR3 is 15 residues. Trimming removed 6 bases from V and 8 bases from J; junction bases left unmatched: 9. Looked up from germline, CDR1 is MNHEY and CDR2 is SVGAGI. The CDR3 DNA is TGTGCCAGCAGCACCACTAGCGGGGGATTCGATGAGCAGTTCTTC. This encodes CASSTTSGGFDEQFF.

The V and J genes are TRBV4-2 and TRBJ1-6, with D perhaps TRBD1 (6 bases). This CDR3 is built from 15 residues. The V gene's germline CDR1 is LGHNA and CDR2 YNFKEQ. V gave up 1 base and J gave up 3 bases, with 7 bases separating them. The CDR3 loop reads CASSQADSYNSPLHF. DNA for the CDR3: TGTGCCAGCAGCCAAGCGGACAGCTATAATTCACCCCTCCACTTT.

This chain's CDR3 is CASSQDNGGGTQYF. The CDR3, as DNA: TGTGCCAGCAGCCAAGATAATGGCGGGGGGACCCAGTACTTC. This sequence joins TRBV4-2 and TRBJ2-5, with TRBD2 identical over 7 bases. This CDR3 has 14 residues. The J segment lost 7 bases and the V segment lost 0 bases, leaving 5 bases of the junction unmatched. In germline, CDR1 is LGHNA, CDR2 YNFKEQ.

This clone was counted a single time. The chain recombines TRBV7-9 with TRBJ1-4, with 9 bases fitting TRBD1. V trimming: 5 bases; J trimming: 4 bases; junction bases outside the gene matches: 8. Germline V gives CDR1 SEHNR, CDR2 FQNEAQ (reference sequence). There are 16 residues in the CDR3. As DNA, the CDR3 is TGTGCCAGCAGCCTGCCCGGGACAGGGCGTAATGAAAAACTGTTTTTT. Residues: CASSLPGTGRNEKLFF.

The chain links TRBV6-5 to TRBJ2-1; 8 bases are a match to TRBD1. Germline loops: CDR1 MNHEY, CDR2 SVGAGI. Trimming at V came to 5 bases and at J to 5 bases, leaving 8 bases not matched to a gene. The CDR3 runs to 15 residues. The CDR3 sequence is CASSMWTGIDNEQFF. The CDR3, as DNA: TGTGCCAGCAGTATGTGGACAGGGATCGACAATGAGCAGTTCTTC.

This chain joins TRBV4-2 and TRBJ2-1, with a tentative D call TRBD1 (6 bases). CDR1 is LGHNA, CDR2 YNFKEQ, per germline. The CDR3 has 17 amino acids. Trimming removed 4 bases at V and 2 bases at J, with 18 bases between. The CDR3 nucleotides are TGTGCCAGCAGCCTGACCGAGGGGGTGAGGGCCTACAATGAGCAGTTCTTC. It is translated as CASSLTEGVRAYNEQFF.

V and J are TRBV7-6 and TRBJ2-7; no firm D call. The germline CDR1 and CDR2 sequences are SGHVS and FNYEAQ. Trimming pared 4 bases from V and 3 bases from J, leaving 16 bases between. There are 15 residues in the CDR3. The CDR3 region is CASSSPQHSGYEQYF. The CDR3, as DNA: TGTGCCAGCAGCTCCCCCCAGCATTCGGGCTACGAGCAGTACTTC.

The CDR3 reads CASSTTRGGNQPQHF. In DNA form, the CDR3 reads TGTGCCAGCAGCACCACCAGGGGGGGCAATCAGCCCCAGCATTTT. The gene calls are TRBV7-2 and TRBJ1-5; TRBD1 matches at 7 bases. CDR3 length: 15 amino acids. CDR1 is SGHTA and CDR2 is FQGNSA in the germline V gene. V trimming: 5 bases; J trimming: 2 bases; junction bases outside the gene matches: 6.

This clone was detected only a few times. The chain links TRBV7-3 to TRBJ2-2, with TRBD1 identical over 8 bases. The CDR3 contains 15 residues. CDR1 is SGHTA and CDR2 is FQGTGA in the germline V gene. After removal of 5 bases from V and 7 bases from J, the junction contained 9 bases not matched to a gene. The CDR3 nucleotides read TGTGCCAGCAGCCCCCGACAGGGGCGAGGCGGGGAGCTGTTTTTT. It codes for CASSPRQGRGGELFF.

The chain couples TRBV7-6 to TRBJ1-5; 9 bases are a match to TRBD1. CDR3 length equals 14 residues. The J segment lost 5 bases and the V segment lost 2 bases, leaving 1 base of the junction unmatched. CDR1 and CDR2 (germline): SGHVS, FNYEAQ. CDR3 coding DNA: TGTGCCAGCAGCTTAACAGGGGGCGATCAGCCCCAGCATTTT. This sequence encodes CASSLTGGDQPQHF. The full variable domain, rest sourced from reference TRBV7-6 and TRBJ1-5, is GAGVSQSPRYKVTKRGQDVALRCDPISGHVSLYWYRQALGQGPEFLTYFNYEAQQDKSGLPNDRFSAERPEGSISTLTIQRTEQRDSAMYRCASSLTGGDQPQHFGDGTRLSIL.

The CDR3: CASSLDRGNQPQHF. As DNA, the CDR3 is TGTGCCAGCAGTTTGGACAGGGGAAATCAGCCCCAGCATTTT. The chain uses TRBV6-5 and TRBJ1-5, with 9 positions matching TRBD1. CDR3 length equals 14 residues. The junction had 2 bases not matched to a gene; V was cut back by 4 bases and J by 4 bases. CDR1 is MNHEY and CDR2 is SVGAGI in the germline V gene.

The rearrangement uses TRBV14 and TRBJ1-2, with TRBD1 as a possible D gene (6 bases). The CDR3 totals 14 residues. The V end lost 6 bases, the J end lost 3 bases, and 14 bases lay between the germline ends. Germline V gene data show CDR1 as SGHDN and CDR2 as FVKESK. Here the CDR3 DNA reads TGTGCCAGCAGGCGTCAGGGGTCGGACTATGGCTACACCTTC. Its translation: CASRRQGSDYGYTF. The complete variable domain, with remaining parts taken from reference TRBV14 and TRBJ1-2, reads EAGVTQFPSHSVIEKGQTVTLRCDPISGHDNLYWYRRVMGKEIKFLLHFVKESKQDESGMPNNRFLAERTGGTYSTLKVQPAELEDSGVYFCASRRQGSDYGYTFGSGTRLTVV.